The 20 T cell receptor beta chains below all came from one sample that was sequenced in a study of blood T cell repertoires in COVID-19. The method was immunoSEQ multiplex PCR; TCRdb's version includes in-frame clones alone and lacks a portion of them. The repertoire holds hundreds of thousands of clones, with roughly 89% as singletons. Material for sequencing was PBMCs or T cells enriched from blood (not recorded which). These receptors all come from a woman in her twenties or thirties with acute COVID-19.

This sequence joins TRBV7-8 and TRBJ1-1; 8 positions agree with TRBD1. The CDR3 is 14 amino acids. V gave up 5 bases and J gave up 5 bases; unmatched junction bases: 7. Germline assignment: CDR1 SGHVS and CDR2 FQNEAQ. CDR3 sequence (DNA): TGTGCCAGCAGCCCATCACGGGACAGGACTGAAGCTTTCTTT. Translation gives CASSPSRDRTEAFF.

The genes are TRBV5-1 and TRBJ1-1, with a possible D match to TRBD1 (6 bases). The CDR3 spans 14 residues. Germline V lookup: CDR1 SGHRS, CDR2 YFSETQ. The V gene lost 2 bases and the J gene lost 0 bases, with 8 bases spanning the gap. The CDR3 loop reads CASSFGTLNTEAFF. The CDR3 DNA reads as TGCGCCAGCAGCTTTGGGACACTGAACACTGAAGCTTTCTTT.

The chain has TRBV19 and TRBJ1-6; D is uncertain. The V gene lost 5 bases and the J gene lost 9 bases, with 17 bases spanning the gap. This CDR3 has 15 residues. Germline loops: CDR1 LNHDA, CDR2 SQIVND (reference sequence). The CDR3 nucleotides are TGTGCCAGTAGTCCGGGTTCCCGTGGTAGTTCACCCCTCCACTTT. This encodes CASSPGSRGSSPLHF.

The rearrangement links TRBV4-3 to TRBJ1-1; D is perhaps TRBD1 (6 bases). Trimming shortened V by 4 bases and J by 0 bases, and 12 bases separated the two germline ends. Per germline, CDR1 LGHNA and CDR2 YSLEER. The CDR3 runs 15 residues. The CDR3 nucleotides are TGCGCCAGCAGCCGTCGGACAGAGATGAACACTGAAGCTTTCTTT. Translating gives CASSRRTEMNTEAFF.

The rearrangement links TRBV9 to TRBJ2-1; tentative D call: TRBD2 (5 bases). The CDR3 runs 14 residues. Germline CDR1 is SGDLS and CDR2 is YYNGEE. Trimming stripped 3 bases from V and 6 bases from J, with 13 bases between. This CDR3 reads CASSAGNEGNEQFF. The CDR3 coding sequence is TGTGCCAGCAGCGCAGGAAACGAGGGCAATGAGCAGTTCTTC.

The gene calls are TRBV18 and TRBJ1-6; a possible D gene is TRBD1 (5 bases). This CDR3 is built from 13 residues. Per germline, CDR1 KGHSH and CDR2 LQKENI. V was shortened by 2 bases and J by 14 bases, with 13 bases between the two germline ends. The CDR3 here is CASSPGHPRALHF. The CDR3 DNA reads TGTGCCAGCTCACCAGGACACCCTCGAGCCCTCCACTTT.

J is TRBJ1-6 and V is TRBV12-3 or TRBV12-4; no reliable D call. The CDR3 is made up of 13 amino acids. Between the trimmed V and J ends, which lost 2 bases and 6 bases, there was a span of 5 bases. The CDR3 region is CASSLSGNSPLHF. The CDR3 nucleotides are TGTGCCAGCAGTTTATCGGGTAATTCACCCCTCCACTTT.

V gene TRBV12-3 or TRBV12-4 combines with J gene TRBJ1-5; D not resolved. Trimming shortened V by 3 bases and J by 5 bases, and 8 bases separated the two germline ends. The CDR3 sequence is 13 residues long. The CDR3 bases are TGTGCCAGCAGTTTTAGCAGCTATCAGCCCCAGCATTTT. Amino acids: CASSFSSYQPQHF.

This clone has only one observation. The CDR3 DNA reads TGTGCCTGGGACAGGAACCCACCCAACACTGAAGCTTTCTTT. Amino acids: CAWDRNPPNTEAFF. The chain joins TRBV30 to TRBJ1-1, with D possibly matching TRBD1 (6 bases). Germline loops: CDR1 GTSNPN, CDR2 SVGIG (reference sequence). The CDR3 length is 14 residues. V lost 5 bases and J 2 bases, leaving 15 bases between the germline ends.

This chain connects TRBV10-2 to TRBJ1-4; TRBD1 matches 7 bases. The germline V gene encodes CDR1 WSHSY and CDR2 SAAADI. J lost 5 bases, V lost 4 bases, and 10 bases had no gene match. CDR3 length: 16 amino acids. CDR3 amino acids: CASSASRGLRNEKLFF. For the CDR3, the DNA is TGCGCCAGCAGTGCCAGTAGGGGGCTTCGAAATGAAAAACTGTTTTTT.

The CDR3 region is CASSLYTGRGENTEAFF. Written as DNA, the CDR3 is TGTGCCAGCAGTTTATATACGGGAAGAGGCGAGAACACTGAAGCTTTCTTT. The rearrangement links TRBV27 to TRBJ1-1; D gene ambiguous. V lost 1 base and J lost 1, with 16 bases in between. CDR1 is MNHEY, CDR2 SMNVEV, per germline (reference sequence). The length of the CDR3 is 17 residues.

The chain has TRBV5-6 and TRBJ1-1, with 7 bases identical to TRBD1. The CDR3 has 15 residues. Germline V gives CDR1 SGHDT, CDR2 YYEEEE. The trim removed 2 bases at V and 1 base at J, leaving 5 bases unmatched. The CDR3, as DNA: TGTGCCAGCAGCTTCGGGACAGTGCCGAACACTGAAGCTTTCTTT. Residues: CASSFGTVPNTEAFF.

CDR3: CASSGLAGGNEQFF. The DNA for the CDR3 is TGTGCCAGCAGTGGACTAGCGGGGGGCAATGAGCAGTTCTTC. V and J are TRBV2 and TRBJ2-1; 13 bases agree with TRBD2. In germline, CDR1 is SNHLY, CDR2 FYNNEI. J lost 6 bases, V lost 4 bases, and 0 bases had no gene match. This CDR3 contains 14 residues.

In its sample, this clone was seen a few times. V gene TRBV5-1 combines with J gene TRBJ1-3, with TRBD1 identical over 7 bases. V dropped 4 bases and J dropped 4; count of bases not matched to a gene: 2. This CDR3 contains 13 residues. The germline gives CDR1 SGHRS, CDR2 YFSETQ. The CDR3 DNA reads as TGCGCCAGCAGCGCGGACAGGGGAAACACCATATATTTT. It yields the protein CASSADRGNTIYF.

The V and J genes are TRBV5-1 and TRBJ2-1, with D possibly TRBD1 on 6 matching bases. The germline gives CDR1 SGHRS, CDR2 YFSETQ. The CDR3 has 14 residues. The V end was cut by 3 bases, the J end by 4 bases, with 11 bases between. Here the CDR3 reads CASSSDGTYNEQFF. The DNA of the CDR3 is TGCGCCAGCAGCTCGGACGGGACATACAATGAGCAGTTCTTC.

As for this clone: The sample carries other DNA sequences with the same CDR3. The chain recombines TRBV4-3 with TRBJ2-7; 9 nucleotides align to TRBD1. With V trimmed by 3 bases and J by 2 bases, 2 bases remained unmatched. This CDR3 has 14 amino acids. CDR1 and CDR2 (germline): LGHNA, YSLEER. CDR3 in DNA: TGCGCCAGCAGCCAGGGACAGGGAGCCTACGAGCAGTACTTC. Residues: CASSQGQGAYEQYF.

The chain couples TRBV11-2 to TRBJ2-7, with 7 bases matching TRBD1. Unmatched junction bases numbered 6, after V lost 1 base and J lost 6 bases. The CDR3 is made up of 14 amino acids. The germline CDR1 and CDR2 sequences are SGHAT and FQNNGV. CDR3 in amino acids: CASSLGQGWFEQYF. The DNA for the CDR3 is TGTGCCAGCAGCTTAGGACAGGGCTGGTTCGAGCAGTACTTC.

CDR3 in amino acids: CASSTDRGNQPQHF. The CDR3 DNA follows: TGTGCCAGTAGCACTGACCGGGGGAATCAGCCCCAGCATTTT. The V gene is TRBV19, the J gene TRBJ1-5; a possible D gene is TRBD1 (5 bases). The CDR3 totals 14 residues. CDR1 and CDR2 from the germline V gene are LNHDA and SQIVND (reference sequence). With 6 bases removed from V and 4 bases from J, the gap between germline ends came to 13 bases.

The V call is TRBV30, the J call TRBJ1-6; maybe TRBD1 (5 bases). Germline CDR1 GTSNPN, CDR2 SVGIG (reference sequence). Trimming removed 2 bases from V and 0 bases from J, with 11 bases in between. The CDR3 extends over 16 amino acids. CDR3: CAWSSGFSSYNSPLHF. CDR3 DNA sequence: TGTGCCTGGAGTTCAGGGTTCTCCTCCTATAATTCACCCCTCCACTTT.

V and J are TRBV7-2 and TRBJ1-4; D remains unclear. The germline V gene has CDR1 SGHTA and CDR2 FQGNSA. The CDR3 loop spans 13 amino acids. Deletions cut 0 bases from V and 6 bases from J, with 5 bases between. CDR3 nucleotides: TGTGCCAGCAGCTTAGCCGGGGATGAAAAACTGTTTTTT. Its protein is CASSLAGDEKLFF.